These T cell receptor beta chains were read from a single sample in a study of cytomegalovirus exposure and HLA in healthy donors. Assay used: immunoSEQ multiplex PCR; TCRdb lists only in-frame clones, some missing. The repertoire includes 100,000 to 150,000 clones, roughly 80% of them detected once, and about 3.9% sits in the top ten. Sequencing was done on a sample of PBMCs. These receptors originate from a man younger than 35 in good health and CMV-seropositive. The CDR3 runs from the conserved cysteine through the conserved F or W. Each record gives: clone size, D gene, J gene, V gene, CDR3 protein, CDR3 DNA. The D gene is left open where the match is weak. Size is omitted from some rows. Given values are once, few, many or a class for expanded clones.

NA NA TRBJ2-1 TRBV5-1 CASSLGPSAYNEQFF TGCGCCAGCAGCTTGGGTCCTAGCGCCTACAATGAGCAGTTCTTC
NA TRBD1 TRBJ1-2 TRBV6-1 CASSMSQGAYGYTF TGTGCCAGCAGTATGTCACAGGGGGCTTATGGCTACACCTTC
NA NA TRBJ1-2 TRBV27 CASSWSLGRGYTF TGTGCCAGCAGTTGGAGCCTGGGGAGAGGCTACACCTTC
NA NA TRBJ2-6 TRBV29-1 CSVALLSGANVLTF TGCAGCGTCGCACTCCTCTCTGGGGCCAACGTCCTGACTTTC
NA NA TRBJ2-7 TRBV4-1 CASSQERERAGEQYF TGCGCCAGCAGCCAAGAGAGGGAGCGGGCAGGCGAGCAGTACTTC
few NA TRBJ2-1 TRBV7-9 CASSDSSYNEQFF TGTGCCAGCAGCGATAGCTCCTACAATGAGCAGTTCTTC
NA NA TRBJ2-3 TRBV7-6 CASSPTSYTDTQYF TGTGCCAGCAGTCCGACATCATACACAGATACGCAGTATTTT
NA NA TRBJ2-5 TRBV25-1 CASSPGETQYF TGTGCCAGCAGTCCAGGGGAGACCCAGTACTTC
NA TRBD1 TRBJ2-7 TRBV7-6 CASSLGGTGGYEQYF TGTGCCAGCAGCTTAGGGGGGACAGGGGGCTACGAGCAGTACTTC
NA NA TRBJ1-2 TRBV6-5 CASSYSTDSLYGYTF TGTGCCAGCAGTTACTCGACTGACAGCCTCTATGGCTACACCTTC
NA TRBD1 TRBJ2-3 TRBV4-3 CASSPSPGQSNTQYF TGCGCCAGCAGCCCCTCGCCGGGACAGAGCAATACGCAGTATTTT
NA TRBD1 TRBJ2-7 TRBV5-4 CASRSGTADTYEQYF TGTGCCAGCAGATCTGGGACAGCAGATACCTACGAGCAGTACTTC
NA NA TRBJ1-1 TRBV19 CASSFVNTEAFF TGTGCCAGTAGTTTTGTCAACACCGAAGCTTTCTTT
NA TRBD1 TRBJ2-7 TRBV11-2 CASSLASRDSLYEQYF TGTGCCAGCAGCTTAGCCTCCCGGGACAGCCTCTACGAGCAGTACTTC
NA NA TRBJ1-1 TRBV6-1 CASSEGILEAFF TGTGCCAGCAGTGAAGGTATACTTGAAGCTTTCTTT
NA TRBD1 TRBJ1-3 TRBV6-5 CASRQGSSGNTIYF TGTGCCAGCAGACAGGGGAGCTCTGGAAACACCATATATTTT
once NA TRBJ2-7 TRBV10-3 CAISTIEEQYF TGTGCCATTAGCACCATAGAAGAGCAGTACTTC
NA NA TRBJ2-3 TRBV14 CASSQLRGPGTDTQYF TGTGCCAGCAGCCAATTGCGGGGCCCTGGGACAGATACGCAGTATTTT
NA NA TRBJ2-3 TRBV7-2 CASSPVVVTDTQYF TGTGCCAGCAGCCCGGTAGTGGTGACAGATACGCAGTATTTT
NA NA TRBJ1-6 TRBV30 CAWSLDRANNSPLHF TGTGCCTGGAGTCTCGACAGAGCTAATAATTCACCCCTCCACTTT
NA TRBD2 TRBJ2-1 TRBV25-1 CASSGDPGAGGPRNEQFF TGTGCCAGCAGTGGGGACCCGGGGGCGGGAGGGCCCCGCAATGAGCAGTTCTTC
few NA TRBJ1-5 TRBV30 CAWGPPRGNQPQHF TGTGCCTGGGGCCCCCCCAGGGGCAATCAGCCCCAGCATTTT
few TRBD2 TRBJ2-5 TRBV5-1 CASSNQLAGGGAETQYF TGCGCCAGCAGCAACCAACTGGCGGGAGGCGGTGCAGAGACCCAGTACTTC
NA NA TRBJ1-2 TRBV2 CASSERTAGSYGYTF TGTGCCAGCAGTGAAAGGACAGCGGGATCATATGGCTACACCTTC
NA TRBD1 TRBJ1-6 TRBV30 CAWSTPTGGYSPLHF TGTGCCTGGAGTACGCCTACAGGGGGCTATTCACCCCTCCACTTT
NA NA TRBJ1-3 TRBV13 CASSLAFAYRQASGNTIYF TGTGCCAGCAGCTTAGCTTTTGCGTACAGGCAAGCCTCTGGAAACACCATATATTTT
NA NA TRBJ1-4 TRBV30 CAWKKLGSSEKLFF TGTGCCTGGAAGAAACTAGGTAGTTCGGAAAAACTGTTTTTT
NA TRBD2 TRBJ2-1 TRBV7-2 CASSHGWTSGFSYNEQFF TGTGCCAGCAGCCACGGCTGGACTAGCGGGTTCTCCTACAATGAGCAGTTCTTC
NA TRBD2 TRBJ2-1 TRBV4-1 CASSQVVRTSGRDSYNEQFF TGCGCCAGCAGCCAAGTGGTCAGGACTAGCGGGAGGGATTCCTACAATGAGCAGTTCTTC
NA TRBD1 TRBJ1-4 TRBV7-2 CASTPGDRGGEKLFF TGTGCCAGCACTCCAGGTGACAGGGGGGGAGAAAAACTGTTTTTT
NA NA TRBJ1-5 TRBV18 CASSHTTGINQPQHF TGTGCCAGCTCACACACTACAGGGATCAATCAGCCCCAGCATTTT
few NA TRBJ2-1 TRBV5-1 CASSLALQGSNEQFF TGCGCCAGCAGCTTGGCCCTACAGGGATCCAATGAGCAGTTCTTC
NA NA TRBJ1-5 TRBV30 CAWSVPGQPQHF TGTGCCTGGAGTGTACCGGGGCAGCCCCAGCATTTT
NA TRBD1 TRBJ1-2 TRBV6-1 CASSRSGQDNYGYTF TGTGCCAGCAGTCGTAGCGGACAGGATAACTATGGCTACACCTTC
NA TRBD1 TRBJ2-7 TRBV10-3 CAISESTGVEQYF TGTGCCATCAGTGAGTCTACAGGGGTCGAGCAGTACTTC
few NA TRBJ2-6 TRBV4-1 CASSQPYSGANVLTF TGCGCCAGCAGCCAACCGTACTCTGGGGCCAACGTCCTGACTTTC
NA NA TRBJ2-1 TRBV5-1 CASSLGAGIIDEQFF TGCGCCAGCAGCTTGGGGGCGGGTATAATAGATGAGCAGTTCTTC
NA TRBD1 TRBJ2-2 TRBV5-1 CASRNRTGDTGELFF TGCGCCAGCAGGAACCGGACAGGGGACACCGGGGAGCTGTTTTTT
NA TRBD2 TRBJ2-1 TRBV9 CASSQGLVYNEQFF TGTGCCAGCAGCCAAGGACTAGTCTACAATGAGCAGTTCTTC
NA TRBD1 TRBJ2-7 TRBV6-5 CASRGTGGFYEQYF TGTGCCAGCAGGGGGACAGGGGGTTTTTACGAGCAGTACTTC
NA NA TRBJ1-2 TRBV6-4 CASRGVNSGEYGYTF TGTGCCAGCAGGGGGGTTAATAGCGGAGAATATGGCTACACCTTC
NA NA TRBJ1-2 TRBV6-6 CASSYSALGSYTF TGTGCCAGCAGTTACTCGGCGCTGGGCAGCTACACCTTC
NA TRBD1 TRBJ1-1 TRBV5-4 CASSDRVSTEAFF TGTGCCAGCAGCGACAGGGTGAGCACTGAAGCTTTCTTT
NA NA TRBJ1-3 TRBV7-9 CSSSLTAGRRGNTIYF TGTTCCAGCAGCTTAACGGCGGGGCGCCGGGGAAACACCATATATTTT
NA TRBD1 TRBJ2-1 TRBV9 CASSSGQGIYYNEQFF TGTGCCAGCAGCTCAGGACAGGGGATATACTACAATGAGCAGTTCTTC
once NA TRBJ2-7 TRBV27 CASSSQGFSYEQYF TGTGCCAGCAGTTCTCAGGGATTTTCCTACGAGCAGTACTTC
NA NA TRBJ1-3 TRBV6-1 CASSEVGVGSGNTIYF TGTGCCAGCAGTGAAGTAGGAGTGGGCTCTGGAAACACCATATATTTT
NA NA TRBJ2-3 TRBV20-1 CSASSTDTQYF TGCAGTGCTTCTAGCACAGATACGCAGTATTTT
NA NA TRBJ2-1 TRBV27 CASRGTHSSYNEQFF TGTGCCAGCAGAGGGACACACAGCTCCTACAATGAGCAGTTCTTC